The clone carrying this T cell receptor (beta chain) was seen many times. Its antigen remains unidentified. Amplified TCR beta CDR3 regions were obtained using RNA transcripts as template. The workflow started with a first-round RT-PCR run with HTBI primers and then moved on to a second-round multiplex PCR. MiXCR, applied by TCRdb to the multiplex PCR reads, yields one record per CDR3 protein. The table shows about 500,000 distinct CDR3 sequences, with under 15% occurring only once. This sample was included in a study of Graves' ophthalmopathy and Graves' hyperthyroidism. This CDR3 comprises 15 residues. The ends were cut back, 4 bases at V and 7 bases at J, with 19 bases in the middle. Germline lookup yields CDR1 SGHTA and CDR2 FQGTGA. It was on clinical symptoms, serum thyroxine, TRAb, thyroid ultrasound and orbital computed tomography that diagnosis relied. Study observations and caveats: The model's ophthalmopathy progression predictions had approximately 71% sensitivity and less than 75% specificity. For separating ophthalmopathy from stable hyperthyroidism, a 13-signature model gave 85% to 90% sensitivity and about 82% specificity. Most clonotypes expanded in thyroid above 0.001 frequency were present in blood too.

Sequenced input: blood. The chain couples TRBV7-3 to TRBJ2-5; D may be TRBD2 (7 bases). This TCR came from a woman aged 25-40 years with Graves' ophthalmopathy. The CDR3 protein is CASSSLGGLTRTQYF. Written as DNA, the CDR3 is TGTGCCAGCAGCTCCCTAGGGGGACTAACAAGGACCCAGTACTTC.